The clone carrying this T cell receptor beta chain was counted a single time. The CDR3 is made up of 16 amino acids. CDR1 is MNHEY and CDR2 is SMNVEV in the germline V gene (reference sequence). V gave up 5 bases and J gave up 2 bases, with 18 bases separating them. This sample was included in a study of blood T cell repertoires in COVID-19. How the authors handled the data: Reference gene primer amplification gave estimated nucleated cell counts. Assay used: immunoSEQ multiplex PCR; TCRdb lists only in-frame clones, some missing. V and J calls and clone size come straight from that table; D and trimming were deduced from the DNA. Seen here are 450,000 to 500,000 clones, more than 85% observed once, and the top ten hold approximately 8%.

This chain uses TRBV27 with TRBJ1-2; tentative D call: TRBD1 (6 bases). The clonotype originates from a woman aged 55-69 years who had recovered from COVID-19. Input material: PBMCs or T cells enriched from blood (not recorded which). CDR3 in amino acids: CASSLLGGGSNYGYTF. The CDR3, as DNA: TGTGCCAGCAGTCTTTTGGGAGGGGGTTCCAACTATGGCTACACCTTC.